Sequencing of this T cell receptor beta chain was carried out in a study of blood T cells in healthy people across ages. Notes on the study in general: Samples with more naive T cells showed higher observed beta diversity.

Germline V gene lookup returns CDR1 LGHDT and CDR2 YNNKEL (reference sequence). The CDR3 is 16 amino acids. V lost 0 bases, J lost 6 bases, and 2 bases stayed unmatched. Comment on this clonotype: Antigen unknown.

Roughly 10 milliliters of peripheral blood were drawn from each donor. The use of a sample-barcoded 5' primer and a J-beta primer mix characterized a second PCR of about 7 to 12 cycles. TCRdb independently ran MiXCR on the 5' RACE reads; one entry per CDR3 protein. The table lists 1.5 million to 2 million distinct CDR3 sequences, 34% of them singletons. The TCR was taken from a woman aged 25 to 39 in good health. What was sequenced was blood. The rearrangement uses TRBV3-1 and TRBJ2-1, with 13 bases aligning to TRBD2. CDR3 bases: TGTGCCAGCAGCCAAGATTGGACTAGCGGGAGCAATGAGCAGTTCTTC. Its translation is CASSQDWTSGSNEQFF.